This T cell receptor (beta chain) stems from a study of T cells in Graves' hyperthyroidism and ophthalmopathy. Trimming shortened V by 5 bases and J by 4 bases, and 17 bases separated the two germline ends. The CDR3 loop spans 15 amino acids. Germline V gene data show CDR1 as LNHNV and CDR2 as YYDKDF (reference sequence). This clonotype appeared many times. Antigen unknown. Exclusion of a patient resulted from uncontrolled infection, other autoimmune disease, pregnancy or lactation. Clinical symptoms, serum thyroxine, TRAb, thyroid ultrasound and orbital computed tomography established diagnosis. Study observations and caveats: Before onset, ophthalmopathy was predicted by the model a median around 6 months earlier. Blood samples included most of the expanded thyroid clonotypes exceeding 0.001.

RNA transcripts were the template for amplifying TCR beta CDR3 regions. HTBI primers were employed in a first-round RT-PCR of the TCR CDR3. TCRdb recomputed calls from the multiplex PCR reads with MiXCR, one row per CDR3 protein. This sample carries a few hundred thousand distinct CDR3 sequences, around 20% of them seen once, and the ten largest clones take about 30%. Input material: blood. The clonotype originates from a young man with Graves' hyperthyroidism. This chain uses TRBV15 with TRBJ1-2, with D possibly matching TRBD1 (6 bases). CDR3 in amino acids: CATSDYRVSGYGYTF. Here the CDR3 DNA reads TGTGCCACCAGCGATTACAGGGTATCCGGCTATGGCTACACCTTC.